This T cell receptor beta chain was identified during a study of T cell responses to AZD1222 COVID-19 vaccine. Study-level background: Second-dose intervals near 4 or 12 weeks were combined.

Germline CDR1 MDHEN, CDR2 SYDVKM. Losses at the gene ends were 1 base for V and 5 bases for J; bases not matched to a gene: 5. The length of the CDR3 is 15 residues. TCRdb keeps only in-frame clones here, not all; method: immunoSEQ multiplex PCR. The data contain 100,000 or so clones, approximately 96% of them seen just once; the ten biggest clones take up 2% to 2.5%. For this clone: What it binds is unknown.

Regarding the study as a whole: The donors showed a predominance of white British ancestry and of females, with possible underestimation of clonal diversity. CD4 TCRs associated with vaccination spanned spike, dominating at 160-218 and 743-854.

The sequencing here drew on peripheral blood, taken on day 0 of AZD1222 vaccination. J is TRBJ2-7 and V is TRBV28; 10 bases align to TRBD1. The receptor was isolated from an adult in good health. The CDR3 DNA sequence: TGTGCCAGCAGTTTATTGACAGGGGGCGACCACGAGCAGTACTTC. This translates into CASSLLTGGDHEQYF.